The sequence of this T cell receptor (beta chain) was determined in a study of regulatory T cells in long-lasting Graves disease. Study-level results: There was favoring of TRBV28, TRBJ1-2 and TRBJ2-5 in persistent disease. Persistent Graves' patients showed reduced TCR diversity versus newly diagnosed patients.

iRepertoire HTBI primers and Arm-PCR of CDR3 regions built TCR beta libraries. Each CDR3 protein gets one entry after TCRdb re-called the multiplex PCR reads with MiXCR. This table has about 660,000 distinct CDR3 sequences, about 32% appearing once. The time point here: persistent/refractory GD, antithyroid drugs over 5 years with positive TRAb. The TCR library was made from RNA that had been extracted from PBMCs in TRIzol. Worth noting for this clonotype: Its antigen is still unknown.

CDR3 length: 15 residues. Germline loops: CDR1 SGHTA, CDR2 FQGNSA. V dropped 0 bases and J dropped 8 bases, with 13 bases sitting between them. The source is a female donor with Graves disease. This specimen consisted of peripheral blood mononuclear cells (PBMCs), obtained when the disease was refractory, from a patient treated with antithyroid drugs. The chain recombines TRBV7-2 with TRBJ1-4; the D gene is possibly TRBD1 (6 bases). This CDR3 is CASSLAGQGREKLFF. DNA of the CDR3: TGTGCCAGCAGCTTAGCCGGGCAGGGGAGAGAAAAACTGTTTTTT. Supplemented by reference TRBV7-2 and TRBJ1-4, the full variable domain reads GAGVSQSPSNKVTEKGKDVELRCDPISGHTALYWYRQSLGQGLEFLIYFQGNSAPDKSGLPSDRFSAERTGGSVSTLTIQRTQQEDSAVYLCASSLAGQGREKLFFGSGTQLSVL.